This T cell receptor (beta chain) emerged from a study of cytomegalovirus exposure and HLA in healthy donors. As to this clone: The antigen remains undetermined.

Study-wide points: Near-uniform donor sequencing depth was presumed by presence/absence analyses. Within the data, a cluster of highly shared sequence variants was likely a sequencing artifact. In most subjects, TCR beta sequences reportedly gave accurate predictions of HLA-A and HLA-B alleles. Later analysis identified a missense DCLRE1C variant that was linked to TCR beta V- and J-gene trimming.

A multiplex PCR was run with 60 Vbeta primers and 13 Jbeta primers. The protocol was immunoSEQ multiplex PCR, while the TCRdb copy is restricted to in-frame clones and leaves out a portion. Among some 84,000 clones listed, 63% were seen once. The trim removed 3 bases at V and 6 bases at J, leaving 1 base unmatched. CDR1 LGHNT and CDR2 FRNRAP come from the germline V gene. The CDR3 contains 12 residues. This receptor was identified in a woman in her 40s in good health and CMV-seropositive. The V and J genes are TRBV12-5 and TRBJ1-1; 7 nucleotides align to TRBD1. Sequenced sample: PBMCs. The CDR3, as DNA: TGTGCTAGTGGTTTCGGGACAGCTGAAGCTTTCTTT. Its translation: CASGFGTAEAFF.